Detailed here is one T cell receptor beta chain. As originally analysed: Nucleated cell counts were estimated from reference gene primer amplification. This table comes from immunoSEQ multiplex PCR, and its TCRdb copy is limited to in-frame clones, with some not included. The V and J calls and clone size were taken over from that table, and D and trimming were inferred from the DNA. The table includes about 90,000 clones, 80% detected once. These data belong to a study of blood T cell repertoires in COVID-19. Overall study: Sites in the United States, Italy and Spain provided acute and convalescent COVID-19 samples.

The receptor comes from a woman between 70 and 85 years old with acute or convalescent COVID-19. Sequenced: peripheral blood.

DNA of the CDR3: TGTGCCAGCAGCTCAGGGGCCCTGGGGGAAGCTTTCTTT. It codes for CASSSGALGEAFF. This chain joins TRBV5-4 and TRBJ1-1; maybe TRBD1 (6 bases). The V gene lost 3 bases and the J gene lost 8 bases, with 14 bases spanning the gap. Germline CDR1 is SGHNT and CDR2 is YYREEE (reference sequence). The CDR3 runs to 13 residues. The complete variable domain, with remaining parts taken from reference TRBV5-4 and TRBJ1-1, reads ETGVTQSPTHLIKTRGQQVTLRCSSQSGHNTVSWYQQALGQGPQFIFQYYREEENGRGNFPPRFSGLQFPNYSSELNVNALELDDSALYLCASSSGALGEAFFGQGTRLTVV.